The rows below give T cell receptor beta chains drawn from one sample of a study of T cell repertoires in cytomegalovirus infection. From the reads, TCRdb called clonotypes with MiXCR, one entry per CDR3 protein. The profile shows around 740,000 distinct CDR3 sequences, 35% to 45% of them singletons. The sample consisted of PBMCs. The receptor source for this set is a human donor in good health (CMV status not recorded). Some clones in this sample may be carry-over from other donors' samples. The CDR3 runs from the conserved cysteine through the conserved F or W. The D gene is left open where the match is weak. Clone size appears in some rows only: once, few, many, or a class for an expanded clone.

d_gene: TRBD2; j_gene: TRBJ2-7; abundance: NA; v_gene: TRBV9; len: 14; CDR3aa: CASSVSSGDYEQYF; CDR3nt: TGTGCCAGCAGCGTCTCTAGCGGGGACTACGAGCAGTACTTC
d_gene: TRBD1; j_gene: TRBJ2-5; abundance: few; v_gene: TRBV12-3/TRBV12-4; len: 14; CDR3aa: CASRGQGAGGTQYF; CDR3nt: TGTGCCAGCAGAGGACAGGGGGCCGGGGGGACCCAGTACTTC
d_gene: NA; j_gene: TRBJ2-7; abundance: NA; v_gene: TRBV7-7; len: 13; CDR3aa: CASSFSRMTEQYF; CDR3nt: TGTGCTAGCAGCTTTAGCAGGATGACCGAGCAGTACTTC
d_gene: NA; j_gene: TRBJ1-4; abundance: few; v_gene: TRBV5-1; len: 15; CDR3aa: CASCQRGWNNEKLFF; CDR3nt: TGCGCCAGTTGCCAAAGGGGATGGAATAATGAAAAACTGTTTTTT
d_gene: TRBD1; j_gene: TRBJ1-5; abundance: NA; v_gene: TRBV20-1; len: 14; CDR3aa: CSASRGTGFESQHF; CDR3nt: TGCAGTGCTAGCCGCGGGACAGGGTTCGAGTCCCAGCATTTT
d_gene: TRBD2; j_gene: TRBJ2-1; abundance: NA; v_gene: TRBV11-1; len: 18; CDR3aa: CASSLGTSGRFSYNEQFF; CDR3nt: TGTGCCAGCAGCCTCGGGACTAGCGGGAGGTTTTCCTACAATGAGCAGTTCTTC
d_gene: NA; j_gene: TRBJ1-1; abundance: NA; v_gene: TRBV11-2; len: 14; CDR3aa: CASSLEPRGTEAFF; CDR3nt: TGTGCCAGCAGCTTAGAGCCCAGGGGCACTGAAGCGTTCTTT
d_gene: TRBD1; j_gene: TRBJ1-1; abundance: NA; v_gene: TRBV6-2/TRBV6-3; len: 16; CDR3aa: CASSYSGQGVRTEAFF; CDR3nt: TGTGCCAGCAGTTACTCTGGACAGGGGGTGAGGACTGAAGCTTTCTTT
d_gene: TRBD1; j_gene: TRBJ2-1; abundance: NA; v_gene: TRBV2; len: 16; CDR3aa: CASSDWGQSSYNEQFF; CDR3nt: TGTGCCAGCAGTGATTGGGGACAGAGCTCCTACAATGAGCAGTTCTTC
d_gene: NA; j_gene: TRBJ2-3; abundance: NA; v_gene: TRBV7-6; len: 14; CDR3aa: CASSLANVADTQYF; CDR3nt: TGTGCCAGCAGCTTAGCAAACGTCGCAGATACGCAGTATTTT
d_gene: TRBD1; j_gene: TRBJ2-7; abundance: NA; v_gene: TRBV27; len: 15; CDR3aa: CASNPSAGGWSEQYF; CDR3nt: TGTGCCAGCAACCCCTCCGCAGGGGGTTGGAGCGAGCAGTACTTC
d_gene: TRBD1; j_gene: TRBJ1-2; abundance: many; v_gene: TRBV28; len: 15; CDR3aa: CASRPWTGGGYGYTF; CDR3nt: TGTGCCAGCAGACCTTGGACAGGGGGGGGCTATGGCTACACCTTC
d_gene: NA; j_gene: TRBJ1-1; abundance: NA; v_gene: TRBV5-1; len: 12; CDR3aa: CASSPGRAEAFF; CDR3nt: TGCGCCAGCAGCCCTGGAAGGGCTGAAGCTTTCTTT
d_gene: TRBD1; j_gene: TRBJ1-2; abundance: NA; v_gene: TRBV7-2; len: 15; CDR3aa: CANSEPGQGRNGYTF; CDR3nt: TGTGCCAACAGCGAGCCGGGACAGGGGAGGAATGGCTACACCTTC
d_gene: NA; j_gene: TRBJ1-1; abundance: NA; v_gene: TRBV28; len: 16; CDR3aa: CASSSLLTGLKTEAFF; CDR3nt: TGTGCCAGCAGTTCCCTTCTGACAGGCCTCAAGACTGAAGCTTTCTTT
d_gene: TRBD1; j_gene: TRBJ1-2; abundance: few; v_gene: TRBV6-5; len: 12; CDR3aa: CASSYWDRVYTF; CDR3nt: TGTGCCAGCAGTTACTGGGACAGGGTTTACACCTTC
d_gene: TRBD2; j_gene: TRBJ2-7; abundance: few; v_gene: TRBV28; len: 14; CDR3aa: CASRREGVYYEQYF; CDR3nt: TGTGCCAGCAGGCGGGAGGGGGTATACTACGAGCAGTACTTC
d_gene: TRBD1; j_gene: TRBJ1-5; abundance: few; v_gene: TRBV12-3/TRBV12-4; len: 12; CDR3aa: CASSPQGVAQHF; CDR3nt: TGTGCCAGCAGCCCACAGGGGGTAGCCCAGCATTTT
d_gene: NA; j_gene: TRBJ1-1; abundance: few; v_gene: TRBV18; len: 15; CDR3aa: CASSSDRRMNTEAFF; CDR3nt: TGTGCCAGCTCCTCGGACAGACGAATGAACACTGAAGCTTTCTTT
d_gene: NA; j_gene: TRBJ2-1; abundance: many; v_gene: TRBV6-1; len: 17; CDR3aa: CASSEARFRERRGEQFF; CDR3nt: TGTGCCAGCAGTGAAGCACGGTTTCGGGAGAGGCGCGGGGAGCAGTTCTTC
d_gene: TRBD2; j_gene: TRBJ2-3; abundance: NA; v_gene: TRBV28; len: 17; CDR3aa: CASSLAPGLYGTDTQYF; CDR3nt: TGTGCCAGCAGTTTAGCCCCGGGACTATATGGCACAGATACGCAGTATTTT
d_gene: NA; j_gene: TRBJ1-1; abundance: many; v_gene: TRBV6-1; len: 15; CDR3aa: CASSPRLTRNTEAFF; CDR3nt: TGTGCCAGCAGCCCGCGCCTGACGAGGAACACTGAAGCTTTCTTT
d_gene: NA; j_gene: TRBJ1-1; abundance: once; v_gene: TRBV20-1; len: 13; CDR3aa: CSAIDGGGTEAFF; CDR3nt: TGCAGTGCTATAGACGGGGGAGGCACTGAAGCTTTCTTT
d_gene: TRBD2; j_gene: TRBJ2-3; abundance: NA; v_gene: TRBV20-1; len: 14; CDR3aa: CSARRASGTDTQYF; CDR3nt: TGCAGTGCTAGAAGGGCTAGCGGGACCGATACGCAGTATTTT
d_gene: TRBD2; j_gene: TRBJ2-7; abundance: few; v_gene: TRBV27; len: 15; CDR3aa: CASSLMSGEGSEQYF; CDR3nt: TGTGCCAGCAGTTTAATGTCGGGGGAGGGGTCCGAGCAGTACTTC